This passage covers 26 T cell receptor beta chains from one sample sequenced in a study of blood T cells in healthy people across ages. A second PCR of roughly 6 to 12 cycles used a sample-barcoded 5' primer and a J-beta primer mix. MiXCR was run by TCRdb on the 5' RACE reads, yielding one entry per CDR3 protein. The sample has more than 650,000 distinct CDR3 sequences, approximately 53% seen once; the top ten hold 40% to 50%. Input material: blood. Receptor source: a man of 80 years or more in good health.

This chain uses TRBV2 with TRBJ1-4; D not resolved. CDR1 and CDR2 (germline): SNHLY, FYNNEI. Trimming took 1 base from V and 4 from J, leaving 10 bases between them. The CDR3 totals 15 residues. CDR3 loop: CASSEEAVFNEKLFF. The CDR3 bases are TGTGCCAGCAGTGAAGAGGCGGTCTTTAATGAAAAACTGTTTTTT. Using reference TRBV2 and TRBJ1-4 for the parts outside the CDR3, the full variable domain is EPEVTQTPSHQVTQMGQEVILRCVPISNHLYFYWYRQILGQKVEFLVSFYNNEISEKSEIFDDQFSVERPDGSNFTLKIRSTKLEDSAMYFCASSEEAVFNEKLFFGSGTQLSVL.

Regarding this clonotype: One base away lies a much larger clone, so this may be a sequencing read error. The CDR3 here is CASSSGGTSGSDEQFF. CDR3 nucleotide sequence: TGCGCCAGCAGCTCGGGGGGGACTAGCGGGAGTGATGAGCAGTTCTTC. The J gene is TRBJ2-1, the V gene TRBV5-1, with 14 bases matching TRBD2. V trimming: 3 bases; J trimming: 8 bases; junction bases outside the gene matches: 7. Per germline, CDR1 SGHRS and CDR2 YFSETQ. The CDR3 has 16 residues.

The genes are TRBV20-1 and TRBJ2-3; D is possibly TRBD1 or TRBD2 (6 bases each). The germline V gene encodes CDR1 DFQATT and CDR2 SNEGSKA (reference sequence). CDR3 length: 15 amino acids. The germline V and J ends were trimmed by 6 bases and 1 base, with 17 bases remaining between them. CDR3 DNA sequence: TGCAGTGCCCCCCTCCAGGGGACTCGCACAGATACGCAGTATTTT. Protein: CSAPLQGTRTDTQYF.

This chain links TRBV7-9 with TRBJ2-1; D is ambiguous. Per germline, CDR1 SEHNR and CDR2 FQNEAQ (reference sequence). The V end was cut by 3 bases, the J end by 4 bases, with 7 bases between. The CDR3 runs 13 residues. CDR3 region: CASSFPSYNEQFF. As DNA, the CDR3 is TGTGCCAGCAGCTTCCCCAGTTACAATGAGCAGTTCTTC.

V gene TRBV3-1 combines with J gene TRBJ2-3, with a possible D match to TRBD2 (5 bases). Looked up from germline, CDR1 is LGHDT and CDR2 is YNNKEL (reference sequence). The V end lost 1 base, the J end lost 14 bases, and 16 bases lay between the germline ends. CDR3 length: 13 residues. This CDR3 reads CASSQGSTRYAYF. CDR3 nucleotide sequence: TGTGCCAGCAGCCAAGGTTCTACTAGATACGCGTATTTT.

This clonotype has just a few counts. The chain recombines TRBV7-2 with TRBJ2-1; D possibly corresponds to TRBD2 (7 bases). The CDR3 loop spans 13 amino acids. Germline loops: CDR1 SGHTA, CDR2 FQGNSA. Trimming took 1 base from V and 8 from J, leaving 9 bases between them. As DNA, the CDR3 is TGTGCCAGCAGCTTAGGGGGGGGCGATGAGCAGTTCTTC. Amino acids: CASSLGGGDEQFF. Based on the CDR3 plus reference TRBV7-2 and TRBJ2-1, the full variable domain is GAGVSQSPSNKVTEKGKDVELRCDPISGHTALYWYRQSLGQGLEFLIYFQGNSAPDKSGLPSDRFSAERTGGSVSTLTIQRTQQEDSAVYLCASSLGGGDEQFFGPGTRLTVL.

The V and J genes are TRBV10-3 and TRBJ1-5, with TRBD1 identical over 7 bases. CDR3 size: 13 residues. Losses at the gene ends were 10 bases for V and 0 bases for J; bases not matched to a gene: 3. Germline CDR1 is ENHRY and CDR2 is SYGVKD. The CDR3 bases are TGTGCCACAACAGGGGATAGCAATCAGCCCCAGCATTTT. Amino acid sequence: CATTGDSNQPQHF.

This clonotype was detected once. This sequence joins TRBV25-1 and TRBJ1-4, with 7 bases that match TRBD1. The CDR3 runs 15 residues. Looked up from germline, CDR1 is MGHDK and CDR2 is SYGVNS. The ends lost 5 bases at V and 7 bases at J; junction bases unmatched: 10. This CDR3 is CASSLHRGLGEKLFF. DNA for the CDR3: TGTGCCAGCAGTCTACACAGGGGTCTCGGTGAAAAACTGTTTTTT.

This sequence joins TRBV9 and TRBJ2-5; tentative D call: TRBD1 (6 bases). CDR3 size: 14 residues. With 1 base removed from V and 4 bases from J, the gap between germline ends came to 11 bases. The V gene's germline CDR1 is SGDLS and CDR2 YYNGEE. This CDR3 reads CASSVLGAGETQYF. The CDR3 bases are TGTGCCAGCAGCGTACTGGGGGCAGGAGAGACCCAGTACTTC.

This clonotype occurred a few times. The chain carries TRBV20-1 and TRBJ2-3, with TRBD1 identical over 7 bases. J lost 0 bases, V lost 6 bases, and 6 bases had no gene match. The CDR3 loop spans 14 amino acids. Germline CDR1 DFQATT, CDR2 SNEGSKA (reference sequence). The CDR3 spells CSAPGQPSTDTQYF. CDR3 in DNA: TGCAGTGCCCCGGGACAGCCTAGCACAGATACGCAGTATTTT.

This sequence joins TRBV29-1 and TRBJ2-1; 9 bases match TRBD2. The CDR3 runs 14 residues. After removal of 0 bases from V and 14 bases from J, the junction contained 11 bases not matched to a gene. Germline V gene data show CDR1 as SQVTM and CDR2 as ANQGSEA. CDR3: CSVEEKIAGVVKFF. The CDR3 DNA sequence: TGCAGCGTTGAAGAGAAAATAGCGGGAGTAGTTAAGTTCTTC.

The chain employs TRBV11-2 and TRBJ1-4, with D possibly matching TRBD1 (5 bases). V was shortened by 6 bases and J by 14 bases, with 19 bases between the two germline ends. CDR1 is SGHAT and CDR2 is FQNNGV in the germline V gene. CDR3 length: 13 residues. CDR3 sequence: CASRGYRLGGLFF. The CDR3 nucleotides read TGTGCCAGCAGGGGTTACAGGCTGGGGGGGCTGTTTTTT.

J is TRBJ2-3 and V is TRBV6-6; D is unclear. With 2 bases removed from V and 3 bases from J, the gap between germline ends came to 9 bases. The CDR3 has 14 amino acids. CDR1 and CDR2 (germline): MNHNY, SVGAGI (reference sequence). CDR3 protein: CASSYRQETDTQYF. The CDR3 nucleotides are TGTGCCAGCAGTTACCGGCAGGAGACAGATACGCAGTATTTT.

This clonotype was seen a handful of times. The chain recombines TRBV4-2 with TRBJ2-2; possibly TRBD1 for D (6 bases). Germline V gene lookup returns CDR1 LGHNA and CDR2 YNFKEQ. V was clipped by 4 bases and J by 7 bases, with 16 bases between them. This CDR3 is 15 amino acids long. The CDR3 region is CASSRNLQGDGELFF. CDR3 in DNA: TGTGCCAGCAGCCGGAACTTACAGGGTGACGGGGAGCTGTTTTTT.

This clonotype was detected a few times. This chain connects TRBV20-1 to TRBJ2-3; 7 nucleotides match TRBD1. After removal of 1 base from V and 14 bases from J, the junction contained 15 bases not matched to a gene. CDR1 DFQATT and CDR2 SNEGSKA come from the germline V gene (reference sequence). The CDR3 is 14 residues long. In DNA, the CDR3 is TGCAGTGCTAGAGTCCCGGGACAGCAAAGATACGCGTATTTT. Amino acids: CSARVPGQQRYAYF.

This clonotype was observed a handful of times. The chain employs TRBV29-1 and TRBJ1-5; the match to TRBD1 covers 9 bases. The J segment lost 6 bases and the V segment lost 7 bases, leaving 10 bases of the junction unmatched. From germline, CDR1 is SQVTM and CDR2 ANQGSEA. This CDR3 has 14 residues. CDR3 sequence: CSAQDRGTGQPQHF. The CDR3 DNA reads as TGCAGCGCCCAGGACAGGGGAACGGGTCAGCCCCAGCATTTT. Looking up the rest from reference TRBV29-1 and TRBJ1-5 gives the full variable domain: SAVISQKPSRDICQRGTSLTIQCQVDSQVTMMFWYRQQPGQSLTLIATANQGSEATYESGFVIDKFPISRPNLTFSTLTVSNMSPEDSSIYLCSAQDRGTGQPQHFGDGTRLSIL.

The rearrangement uses TRBV25-1 and TRBJ1-4, with a weak D call TRBD1 (6 bases). The V gene lost 6 bases and the J gene lost 7 bases, with 15 bases spanning the gap. CDR3 length equals 14 residues. In germline, CDR1 is MGHDK, CDR2 SYGVNS. CDR3 sequence (DNA): TGTGCCAGCAGCCTCCGGGGGCTGGGTGAAAAACTGTTTTTT. It specifies CASSLRGLGEKLFF.

The V call is TRBV5-5, the J call TRBJ2-1, with a possible D match to TRBD1 (5 bases). Per germline, CDR1 SGHKS and CDR2 YYEKEE (reference sequence). Trimming removed 0 bases at V and 13 bases at J, with 8 bases between. The CDR3 spans 11 residues. The CDR3 sequence: CASSLDRNQFF. The CDR3 region has the DNA TGTGCCAGCAGCTTGGACAGGAACCAGTTCTTC.

This clonotype was observed a few times. V and J are TRBV6-6 and TRBJ2-1; D unresolved. This CDR3 has 11 amino acids. Germline CDR1 and CDR2: MNHNY and SVGAGI (reference sequence). Deletions cut 2 bases from V and 10 bases from J, with 6 bases between. CDR3 amino acids: CASSYGEEQFF. The CDR3 DNA sequence: TGTGCCAGCAGTTACGGGGAAGAGCAGTTCTTC.

This clonotype has only one observation. The junction differs from germline at one of its ends, possibly a read error. This chain connects TRBV10-3 to TRBJ1-1; D might be TRBD1 (6 bases). CDR3 length equals 15 residues. Looked up from germline, CDR1 is ENHRY and CDR2 is SYGVKD. The CDR3 sequence: CTISESRGWNTEAFF. In DNA, the CDR3 is TGTACCATCAGTGAGTCCAGGGGTTGGAACACTGAAGCTTTCTTT.

V and J are TRBV7-9 and TRBJ2-7; 7 bases are a match to TRBD1. The J segment lost 2 bases and the V segment lost 5 bases, leaving 6 bases of the junction unmatched. Germline values: CDR1 SEHNR, CDR2 FQNEAQ (reference sequence). The CDR3 length is 14 residues. The CDR3 protein is CASSNTGVTYEQYF. The DNA of the CDR3 is TGTGCCAGCAGCAATACAGGGGTAACCTACGAGCAGTACTTC.

On this clonotype itself: One end of the junction is discordant with germline, which a read error may explain. V usage is TRBV9 and J usage is TRBJ2-1; 8 nucleotides line up with TRBD1. Germline CDR1 is SGDLS and CDR2 is YYNGEE. This CDR3 spans 13 amino acids. The DNA for the CDR3 is TGTGTCAGCAGGGGACAGGCCTACAATGAGCAGTTCTTC. Amino acids: CVSRGQAYNEQFF.

This clonotype was detected a few times. V gene TRBV27 combines with J gene TRBJ2-6, with D uncertain. V was pared by 0 bases and J by 4 bases, with 7 bases between. Germline CDR1 and CDR2: MNHEY and SMNVEV (reference sequence). The CDR3 loop spans 15 amino acids. The CDR3 coding sequence is TGTGCCAGCAGTTTATCCTCCCCCGGGGCCAACGTCCTGACTTTC. Its translation is CASSLSSPGANVLTF. The variable domain in full, completed from reference TRBV27 and TRBJ2-6, reads EAQVTQNPRYLITVTGKKLTVTCSQNMNHEYMSWYRQDPGLGLRQIYYSMNVEVTDKGDVPEGYKVSRKEKRNFPLILESPSPNQTSLYFCASSLSSPGANVLTFGAGSRLTVL.

This clonotype turned up a few times. The chain uses TRBV7-9 and TRBJ2-7; D call uncertain. The CDR3 spans 13 residues. V lost 0 bases and J lost 3, with 6 bases in between. Per the germline V gene, CDR1 is SEHNR and CDR2 is FQNEAQ (reference sequence). For the CDR3, the DNA is TGTGCCAGCAGCTTAGCGCGCGACTACGAGCAGTACTTC. This translates into CASSLARDYEQYF. The variable domain in full, completed from reference TRBV7-9 and TRBJ2-7, reads DTGVSQNPRHKITKRGQNVTFRCDPISEHNRLYWYRQTLGQGPEFLTYFQNEAQLEKSRLLSDRFSAERPKGSFSTLEIQRTEQGDSAMYLCASSLARDYEQYFGPGTRLTVT.

V and J are TRBV20-1 and TRBJ1-3; weak D call: TRBD1 (5 bases). The length of the CDR3 is 16 residues. The V gene lost 0 bases and the J gene lost 1 base, with 13 bases spanning the gap. Germline V lookup: CDR1 DFQATT, CDR2 SNEGSKA (reference sequence). The CDR3 nucleotides are TGCAGTGCTAGAGATCCCCAGGGTATGTCTGGAAACACCATATATTTT. Protein sequence: CSARDPQGMSGNTIYF.

This clonotype was counted only a few times. The CDR3 sequence: CASSQGLAEAYEQYF. CDR3 bases: TGTGCCAGCAGCCAGGGACTAGCGGAAGCCTACGAGCAGTACTTC. V gene TRBV3-1 combines with J gene TRBJ2-7, with 11 bases fitting TRBD2. V was clipped by 3 bases and J by 2 bases; unmatched bases: 3. Germline loops: CDR1 LGHDT, CDR2 YNNKEL (reference sequence). This CDR3 has 15 residues.